Reported below is one TCR beta chain. Its target is not known. Germline loops: CDR1 SNHLY, CDR2 FYNNEI. The CDR3 extends over 14 amino acids. The trim removed 4 bases at V and 4 bases at J, leaving 4 bases unmatched. These data are taken from a study of cytomegalovirus exposure and HLA in healthy donors. Findings of the study overall: Researchers left out some V segments, among them TRBV6-2 and TRBV6-3, as indistinguishable. With later analysis, a missense DCLRE1C variant became linked to TCR beta V- and J-gene trimming. Available immune exposure information covered CMV serostatus only.

The primer mix had 60 Vbeta and 13 Jbeta primers. This table comes from immunoSEQ multiplex PCR, and its TCRdb copy is limited to in-frame clones, with some not included. The sample lists 84,000 or so clones, about 80% occurring once. The donors (healthy individuals) were bone marrow donors. Material: PBMCs. This receptor was obtained from a male donor in good health and CMV-seronegative. The rearrangement uses TRBV2 and TRBJ1-5; 7 bases map to TRBD1. CDR3 bases: TGTGCCAGCAGTGTAGACAGGGTGAATCAGCCCCAGCATTTT. The encoded protein is CASSVDRVNQPQHF.